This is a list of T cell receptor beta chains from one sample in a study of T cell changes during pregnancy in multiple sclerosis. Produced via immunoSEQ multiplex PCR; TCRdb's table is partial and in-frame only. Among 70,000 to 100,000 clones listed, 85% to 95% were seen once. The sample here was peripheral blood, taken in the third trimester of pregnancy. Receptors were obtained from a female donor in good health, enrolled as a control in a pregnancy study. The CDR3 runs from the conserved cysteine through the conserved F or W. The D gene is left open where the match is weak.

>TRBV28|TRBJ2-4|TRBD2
CASSLGGLAGVYF
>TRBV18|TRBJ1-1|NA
CASSPRTVQNTEAFF
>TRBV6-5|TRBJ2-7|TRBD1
CASTEDREGQQYF
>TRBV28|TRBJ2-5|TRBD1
CASSLPGTAQETQYF
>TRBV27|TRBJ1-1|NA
CASRAGQAAEAFF
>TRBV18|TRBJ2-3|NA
CASSPYPQGRGTDTQYF
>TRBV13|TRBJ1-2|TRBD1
CASSYVGGQGAHGYTF
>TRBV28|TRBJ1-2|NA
CASSLWEQGDYGYTF
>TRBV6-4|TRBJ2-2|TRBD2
CASSDSGLAEGGELFF
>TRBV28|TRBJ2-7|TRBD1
CASNSYTGTVSYEQYF
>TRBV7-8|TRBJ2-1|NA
CASSLSDYYNEQFF
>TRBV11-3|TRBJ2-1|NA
CASSLPQGEQFF
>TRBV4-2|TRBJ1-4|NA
CASSPQGTNEKLFF
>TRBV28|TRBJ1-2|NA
CASSLVGQGNYGYTF
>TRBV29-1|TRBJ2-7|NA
CSVLGGDRALSYEQYF
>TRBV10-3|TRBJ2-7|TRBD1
CAISGTGALYEQYF
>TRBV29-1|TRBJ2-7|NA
CSVKTVREQYF
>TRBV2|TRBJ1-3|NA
CASSSVGNTIYF
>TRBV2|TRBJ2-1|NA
CASSVFTSSYNEQFF
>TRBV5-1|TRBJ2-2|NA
CASNPGGGDTGELFF
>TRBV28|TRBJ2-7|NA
CASSLRGGLGYEQYF